This TCR beta chain was captured in a study of CD4 T cells in relation to SARS-CoV-2 and coronaviruses. CD4+ T cells from unexposed donors were obtained before the COVID-19 pandemic (2011-2018). CD4+ T cells were isolated from the cells after more than 8 days of culture. Profiled with immunoSEQ multiplex PCR; TCRdb holds only in-frame clones, not every one. The table records 19,000 or so clones, almost 80% of them present only once. CDR1 and CDR2 from the germline V gene are LNHDA and SQIVND (reference sequence). Unmatched junction bases numbered 2, after V lost 4 bases and J lost 0 bases. The CDR3 has 15 amino acids. Comments on this clone: The target antigen is unknown.

The source is a human donor in good health. The sequencing input was CD4+ T cells from PBMCs, cultured in vitro. This rearrangement joins TRBV19 to TRBJ1-5, with 8 bases identical to TRBD1. CDR3 sequence (DNA): TGTGCCAGTAGTACGACAGGGGTTAGCAATCAGCCCCAGCATTTT. Encoded protein: CASSTTGVSNQPQHF.